The clone carrying this T cell receptor (beta chain) was counted between two and nine times. The table came from immunoSEQ multiplex PCR; TCRdb's copy has only in-frame clones and leaves some out. This sample yields 40,000 to 45,000 clones, of which roughly 80% are seen a single time; around 9.3% belongs to the top ten. This sample stems from a study of OX40 agonist ivuxolimab in advanced cancers. The CDR3 totals 15 residues. Germline values: CDR1 SGDLS, CDR2 YYNGEE. Trimming shortened V by 4 bases and J by 5 bases, and 19 bases separated the two germline ends. The material was CD4+ or CD8+ T cells sorted from blood, obtained in a trial of the OX40 agonist ivuxolimab. The chain couples TRBV9 to TRBJ2-7; D unclear. The sequence was collected from an adult with an advanced solid tumor such as melanoma, head and neck, liver or kidney cancer. The CDR3, as DNA: TGTGCCAGCAGCCCCGGCCCTAAGAGTTTCCACGAGCAGTACTTC. Amino acids: CASSPGPKSFHEQYF.